These 18 T cell receptor beta chains were sequenced from one sample in a study of CDR3 diversity in severe acne. MiXCR, applied by TCRdb to the PCR reads, yields one record per CDR3 protein. The sample holds around 83,000 distinct CDR3 sequences, under 55% seen once. Sequencing used blood. These TCRs come from a male donor with severe acne vulgaris.

The chain recombines TRBV6-5 with TRBJ2-1, with D perhaps matching TRBD2 (7 bases). V dropped 2 bases and J dropped 7 bases, with 12 bases sitting between them. The germline V gene has CDR1 MNHEY and CDR2 SVGAGI. This CDR3 comprises 14 residues. CDR3 nucleotide sequence: TGTGCCAGCAGTTACGGGAGGGGGGGAAATGAGCAGTTCTTC. This gives the protein CASSYGRGGNEQFF.

The CDR3 sequence is CASSRTGRQETQYF. Written as DNA, the CDR3 is TGTGCCAGCAGTAGAACAGGGCGCCAAGAGACCCAGTACTTC. This chain links TRBV6-2 or TRBV6-3 with TRBJ2-5, with D possibly matching TRBD1 (6 bases). V was cut by 5 bases and J by 1 base, with 11 bases left in between. There are 14 residues in the CDR3. Germline V gene sequence: CDR1 MNHEY, CDR2 SVGEGT.

The chain uses TRBV10-3 and TRBJ2-1; 9 positions agree with TRBD1. The CDR3 is made up of 13 amino acids. Germline values: CDR1 ENHRY, CDR2 SYGVKD. V dropped 7 bases and J dropped 7; count of bases not matched to a gene: 5. The CDR3 region is CAINSGQGNEQFF. CDR3 sequence (DNA): TGTGCCATCAATTCGGGACAGGGTAATGAGCAGTTCTTC.

This clonotype has a single count. The chain recombines TRBV29-1 with TRBJ1-2; D remains unclear. The ends were cut back, 6 bases at V and 8 bases at J, with 16 bases in the middle. The length of the CDR3 is 12 residues. Germline V gene sequence: CDR1 SQVTM, CDR2 ANQGSEA. CDR3 sequence (DNA): TGCAGCGTCGAGGACGCTAGTCACGGCTACACCTTC. This encodes CSVEDASHGYTF.

Note on this clonotype: Relative to the germline gene, one junction end is altered; a read error may explain this. This chain connects TRBV12-5 to TRBJ2-1, with D perhaps TRBD1 or TRBD2 (5 bases each). Looked up from germline, CDR1 is LGHNT and CDR2 is FRNRAP. The CDR3 spans 15 residues. This CDR3 is CASGLGVGADNEQSF. CDR3 DNA: TGTGCTAGTGGTCTCGGGGTGGGAGCGGACAATGAGCAGTCCTTC. Variable domain in full (rest from reference TRBV12-5 and TRBJ2-1): DARVTQTPRHKVTEMGQEVTMRCQPILGHNTVFWYRQTMMQGLELLAYFRNRAPLDDSGMPKDRFSAEMPDATLATLKIQPSEPRDSAVYFCASGLGVGADNEQSFGPGTRLTVL.

This clonotype was counted many times. The chain combines TRBV12-3 or TRBV12-4 with TRBJ2-7, with D possibly matching TRBD2 (5 bases). V was shortened by 7 bases and J by 7 bases, with 17 bases between the two germline ends. The CDR3 spans 13 residues. Here the CDR3 reads CASTRQVPGEQYF. The CDR3 DNA follows: TGTGCCAGCACCCGCCAGGTCCCGGGGGAGCAGTACTTC.

The V and J genes are TRBV5-5 and TRBJ2-7; weak D call: TRBD1 (5 bases). Trimming cost V 0 bases and J 4 bases, with 14 bases left between them. CDR3 length: 15 amino acids. The germline CDR1 and CDR2 sequences are SGHKS and YYEKEE (reference sequence). The CDR3 is CASSLGAGLFYEQYF. Here the CDR3 DNA reads TGTGCCAGCAGCTTGGGAGCAGGGCTCTTTTACGAGCAGTACTTC.

The chain is built from TRBV28 and TRBJ1-6; D call uncertain. The CDR3 extends over 14 amino acids. V gave up 6 bases and J gave up 8 bases, with 14 bases separating them. The germline V gene encodes CDR1 MDHEN and CDR2 SYDVKM. In nucleotides, the CDR3 is TGTGCCAGCAGCACCCTATACAGAGATTCACCCCTCCACTTT. It codes for CASSTLYRDSPLHF.

J is TRBJ1-1 and V is TRBV7-6; D ambiguous. Germline lookup yields CDR1 SGHVS and CDR2 FNYEAQ. The length of the CDR3 is 18 residues. Trimming removed 6 bases at V and 1 base at J, with 24 bases between. DNA for the CDR3: TGTGCCAGCAGTTACTCCCAACCGAGTAGGCTATCGAACACTGAAGCTTTCTTT. Protein sequence: CASSYSQPSRLSNTEAFF.

Notes on this clonotype: This could be a read error, since a much larger clone is one nucleotide away. This chain joins TRBV7-2 and TRBJ2-7, with D unresolved. CDR3 size: 14 residues. The germline V gene has CDR1 SGHTA and CDR2 FQGNSA. V lost 1 base, J lost 0 bases, and 7 bases lay in between. The CDR3 sequence is CASSLVPSSYEQYF. CDR3 bases: TGTGCCAGCAGCTTAGTTCCGAGCTCCTACGAGCAGTACTTC. The entire variable domain, with the rest obtained from reference TRBV7-2 and TRBJ2-7, is as follows: GAGVSQSPSNKVTEKGKDVELRCDPISGHTALYWYRQSLGQGLEFLIYFQGNSAPDKSGLPSDRFSAERTGGSVSTLTIQRTQQEDSAVYLCASSLVPSSYEQYFGPGTRLTVT.

On this clonotype: A much larger clone lies one base from this, so it may be a read error. V and J are TRBV7-6 and TRBJ2-2; possibly TRBD2 for D (5 bases). The V gene lost 1 base and the J gene lost 5 bases, with 17 bases spanning the gap. CDR1 is SGHVS, CDR2 FNYEAQ, per germline. This CDR3 is 17 amino acids long. CDR3 amino acids: CASSLVPGLRITGELFF. The CDR3, as DNA: TGTGCCAGCAGCTTAGTGCCCGGACTGAGGATTACCGGGGAGCTGTTTTTT.

The chain recombines TRBV24-1 with TRBJ1-2; tentatively, D is TRBD1 (5 bases). Between the trimmed V and J ends, which lost 2 bases and 3 bases, there was a span of 9 bases. This CDR3 spans 14 amino acids. Germline-derived CDR1 and CDR2 are KGHDR and SFDVKD. CDR3 nucleotide sequence: TGTGCCACCAGTGATTCTACGGGGGACTATGGCTACACCTTC. The encoded protein is CATSDSTGDYGYTF.

For this clonotype: A much larger clone sits a single nucleotide away, making a read error possible. The V and J genes are TRBV20-1 and TRBJ1-2; TRBD1 aligns across 7 bases. The germline V gene has CDR1 DFQATT and CDR2 SNEGSKA (reference sequence). The length of the CDR3 is 15 residues. In DNA, the CDR3 is TGCAGTGCTTCTATCCGGGACAGATCCAACTATGGCTACAGCTTC. This sequence encodes CSASIRDRSNYGYSF.

This clonotype was counted between two and nine times. The chain recombines TRBV6-2 or TRBV6-3 with TRBJ2-3, with TRBD2 identical over 10 bases. The CDR3 covers 17 residues. The junction had 8 bases not matched to a gene; V was cut back by 2 bases and J by 3 bases. Per germline, CDR1 MNHEY and CDR2 SVGEGT. The CDR3 region has the DNA TGTGCCAGCAGTTACCCGCCTAGCGGGAGAAGAACAGATACGCAGTATTTT. This encodes CASSYPPSGRRTDTQYF.

V gene TRBV15 combines with J gene TRBJ2-1; 11 nucleotides align to TRBD2. V trimming: 3 bases; J trimming: 8 bases; junction bases outside the gene matches: 6. The CDR3 contains 15 residues. Germline CDR1 is LNHNV and CDR2 is YYDKDF (reference sequence). The CDR3 sequence is CATSRPTSGIYEQFF. The CDR3 DNA is TGTGCCACCAGCAGGCCGACTAGCGGGATCTATGAGCAGTTCTTC.

The chain links TRBV3-1 to TRBJ2-5; D may be TRBD2 (6 bases). The CDR3 length is 15 residues. Per germline, CDR1 LGHDT and CDR2 YNNKEL (reference sequence). V lost 2 bases and J 5 bases, leaving 15 bases between the germline ends. DNA of the CDR3: TGTGCCAGCAGCCAAAGGGGAGGACTGAAGGAGACCCAGTACTTC. This gives the protein CASSQRGGLKETQYF.

V usage is TRBV28 and J usage is TRBJ1-5; the match to TRBD1 covers 9 bases. V lost 6 bases, J lost 4 bases, and 7 bases stayed unmatched. The CDR3 sequence is 15 residues long. Per germline, CDR1 MDHEN and CDR2 SYDVKM. The CDR3 DNA reads as TGTGCCAGCAGACAGACAGGGGGGGGTAATCAGCCCCAGCATTTT. Translating gives CASRQTGGGNQPQHF.

This clonotype was seen ten or more times. At one boundary the junction diverges from the germline segment, which might be a read error. The CDR3 bases are TGTGCCGGCAGTTTAGTGGGTGCAGAGACCCAGTACTTC. Its translation is CAGSLVGAETQYF. J is TRBJ2-5 and V is TRBV12-3 or TRBV12-4; D unresolved. CDR3 size: 13 residues.